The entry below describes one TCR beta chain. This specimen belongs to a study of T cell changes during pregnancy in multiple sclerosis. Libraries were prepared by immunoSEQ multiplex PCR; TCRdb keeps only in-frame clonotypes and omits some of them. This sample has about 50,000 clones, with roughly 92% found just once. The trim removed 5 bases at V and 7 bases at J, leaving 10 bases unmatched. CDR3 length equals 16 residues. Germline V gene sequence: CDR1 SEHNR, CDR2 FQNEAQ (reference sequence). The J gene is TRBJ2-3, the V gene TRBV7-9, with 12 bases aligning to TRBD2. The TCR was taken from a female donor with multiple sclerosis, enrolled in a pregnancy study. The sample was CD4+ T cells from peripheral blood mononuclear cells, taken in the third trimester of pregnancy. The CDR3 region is CASSRAASGGAYTQYF. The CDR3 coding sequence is TGTGCCAGCAGCCGAGCGGCTAGCGGGGGGGCCTATACGCAGTATTTT. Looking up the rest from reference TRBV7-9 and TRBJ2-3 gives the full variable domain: DTGVSQNPRHKITKRGQNVTFRCDPISEHNRLYWYRQTLGQGPEFLTYFQNEAQLEKSRLLSDRFSAERPKGSFSTLEIQRTEQGDSAMYLCASSRAASGGAYTQYFGPGTRLTVL.